These 11 T cell receptor beta chains were sequenced from one sample in a study of blood T cell repertoires in COVID-19. Data came from immunoSEQ multiplex PCR; TCRdb stores just in-frame clones and leaves some out. The sample consists of 97,000 or so clones, about 80% of them appearing once. Sequenced: peripheral blood. Receptors were obtained from a man aged 65 to 79 with acute or convalescent COVID-19.

The rearrangement joins TRBV2 to TRBJ2-3, with 10 bases identical to TRBD2. The CDR3 is 14 residues long. Trimming at V came to 5 bases and at J to 4 bases, leaving 3 bases not matched to a gene. The germline CDR1 and CDR2 sequences are SNHLY and FYNNEI. Here the CDR3 reads CASSSGGASDTQYF. DNA of the CDR3: TGTGCCAGCAGTAGCGGGGGGGCCTCAGATACGCAGTATTTT.

The V and J genes are TRBV6-5 and TRBJ1-3; D might be TRBD1 (5 bases). The CDR3 is made up of 15 amino acids. V lost 10 bases to trimming and J lost 1 base, with 17 bases between them. In germline, CDR1 is MNHEY, CDR2 SVGAGI. The CDR3 DNA reads as TGTGCCACCACCCAGGGTACTTGGTCTGGAAACACCATATATTTT. It translates to CATTQGTWSGNTIYF.

The J gene is TRBJ2-1, the V gene TRBV14, with D possibly TRBD2 on 7 matching bases. Per germline, CDR1 SGHDN and CDR2 FVKESK. The CDR3 contains 18 residues. With 4 bases removed from V and 3 bases from J, the gap between germline ends came to 22 bases. The CDR3 nucleotides read TGTGCCAGCAGCCCGGGGGCAGGTCTAGCGGATCTCTACAATGAGCAGTTCTTC. It encodes CASSPGAGLADLYNEQFF.

The chain recombines TRBV6-6 with TRBJ1-1; TRBD1 is a possible D gene (6 bases). The CDR3 runs 14 residues. Trimming stripped 0 bases from V and 8 bases from J, with 13 bases between. Per the germline V gene, CDR1 is MNHNY and CDR2 is SVGAGI (reference sequence). CDR3 sequence (DNA): TGTGCCAGCAGTTACTCTGGGGGGGGCTCCGAAGCTTTCTTT. Encoded protein: CASSYSGGGSEAFF.

The chain uses TRBV28 and TRBJ2-1; the match to TRBD2 covers 10 bases. This CDR3 has 18 amino acids. The V gene's germline CDR1 is MDHEN and CDR2 SYDVKM. The V segment lost 2 bases and the J segment 4 bases; nucleotides outside the gene matches: 11. The CDR3 protein is CASSLRVGSGRRYNEQFF. CDR3 DNA sequence: TGTGCCAGCAGTTTACGGGTGGGTAGCGGGAGGCGGTACAATGAGCAGTTCTTC. Full variable domain (outside the CDR3, taken from reference TRBV28 and TRBJ2-1): DVKVTQSSRYLVKRTGEKVFLECVQDMDHENMFWYRQDPGLGLRLIYFSYDVKMKEKGDIPEGYSVSREKKERFSLILESASTNQTSMYLCASSLRVGSGRRYNEQFFGPGTRLTVL.

This clone appeared a single time. CDR3 coding DNA: TGCAGCGTTGAAGGCCGGGTAGTGGACTATGGCTACACCTTC. Protein sequence: CSVEGRVVDYGYTF. This chain links TRBV29-1 with TRBJ1-2; D ambiguous. Between the trimmed V and J ends, which lost 1 base and 3 bases, there was a span of 12 bases. The CDR3 contains 14 residues. Germline CDR1 SQVTM, CDR2 ANQGSEA.

The V and J genes are TRBV10-3 and TRBJ2-7, with TRBD1 as a possible D gene (6 bases). The CDR3 totals 12 residues. Germline loops: CDR1 ENHRY, CDR2 SYGVKD. Trimming took off 6 bases at V and 1 base at J, with 7 bases between the two ends. The CDR3 protein is CAISRGSYEQYF. Written as DNA, the CDR3 is TGTGCCATCAGCAGGGGTTCCTACGAGCAGTACTTC.

Here the CDR3 DNA reads TGTGCCAGCAGCTTAGCGTGGAGGCCGCTCGAGCAGTACTTC. This gives the protein CASSLAWRPLEQYF. The rearrangement links TRBV7-9 to TRBJ2-7; TRBD2 might be the D (5 bases). The CDR3 extends over 14 amino acids. Between the trimmed V and J ends, which lost 0 bases and 6 bases, there was a span of 12 bases. Germline CDR1 reads SEHNR; CDR2 reads FQNEAQ (reference sequence).

The chain employs TRBV18 and TRBJ2-7; 12 bases map to TRBD2. The CDR3 spans 15 residues. J was trimmed by 3 bases and V by 6 bases; bases with no gene match: 6. Per the germline V gene, CDR1 is KGHSH and CDR2 is LQKENI. CDR3 DNA: TGTGCCAGCTCGGAAACTAGCGGGAGGCTCTACGAGCAGTACTTC. This sequence encodes CASSETSGRLYEQYF.

The J gene is TRBJ1-2, the V gene TRBV2; 7 bases fit TRBD1. Per germline, CDR1 SNHLY and CDR2 FYNNEI. The CDR3 is 15 residues long. J lost 4 bases, V lost 7 bases, and 12 bases had no gene match. The DNA for the CDR3 is TGTGCCAGCACTCGTACCACAGGGGTGGGCTATGGCTACACCTTC. Translation gives CASTRTTGVGYGYTF.

The chain combines TRBV7-2 with TRBJ1-1; possibly TRBD1 for D (6 bases). Germline V gives CDR1 SGHTA, CDR2 FQGNSA. Trimming took 6 bases from V and 6 from J, leaving 14 bases between them. The CDR3 extends over 13 amino acids. The DNA of the CDR3 is TGTGCCAGCAGTTTGATGACAGGATCTGAAGCTTTCTTT. As protein: CASSLMTGSEAFF. The entire variable domain, with the rest obtained from reference TRBV7-2 and TRBJ1-1, is as follows: GAGVSQSPSNKVTEKGKDVELRCDPISGHTALYWYRQSLGQGLEFLIYFQGNSAPDKSGLPSDRFSAERTGGSVSTLTIQRTQQEDSAVYLCASSLMTGSEAFFGQGTRLTVV.